Shown below are 13 T cell receptor beta chains from a single sample sequenced in a study of beta chain features in type 1 diabetes (dated by TCRdb to the late 2010s). To prepare the library, the immunoSEQ multiplex PCR assay was applied. All of the isolated RNA was reverse transcribed with the High Capacity cDNA Reverse Transcription Kit, so expressed TCRB transcripts were sequenced. The clones in this table, taken by TCRdb from immuneACCESS, are in-frame only. Not every clone is retained; where verified, under half of the shortfall comes from an unresolved V gene, and the cause of the rest is unknown. Across this sample there are 200,000 to 250,000 clones, with around 9.6% seen only once. The top ten constitute under 0.035% of the sample. Material: naive CD4+ T cells from blood. Explained via the paper, the cell subset or site label denotes: true naive CD4+ T cells. Source of these receptors: a woman younger than 35 in good health.

This sequence joins TRBV25-1 and TRBJ2-1; 9 nucleotides line up with TRBD2. CDR1 MGHDK and CDR2 SYGVNS come from the germline V gene. This CDR3 is built from 13 residues. Trimming removed 2 bases from V and 9 bases from J; junction bases left unmatched: 2. Here the CDR3 DNA reads TGTGCCAGCAGTGAACTAGCGGGATCTGAGCAGTTCTTC. It codes for CASSELAGSEQFF.

The chain recombines TRBV9 with TRBJ2-7, with D possibly matching TRBD2 (5 bases). In germline, CDR1 is SGDLS, CDR2 YYNGEE. V was cut by 2 bases and J by 4 bases, with 13 bases left in between. This CDR3 is built from 14 residues. CDR3 in DNA: TGTGCCAGCAGCGTGGAGCGGTTCCCATACGAGCAGTACTTC. It codes for CASSVERFPYEQYF.

The chain links TRBV9 to TRBJ1-3, with TRBD1 matching over 8 bases. Germline V CDR1 and CDR2: SGDLS, YYNGEE. The junction had 5 bases not matched to a gene; V was cut back by 3 bases and J by 0 bases. The CDR3 loop spans 16 amino acids. CDR3 loop: CASSASGTGSGNTIYF. Written as DNA, the CDR3 is TGTGCCAGCAGCGCCTCCGGGACAGGCTCTGGAAACACCATATATTTT.

In this sample, this clone turned up a few times. The rearrangement joins TRBV7-9 to TRBJ2-7, with a weak D call TRBD1 (6 bases). Germline V gene lookup returns CDR1 SEHNR and CDR2 FQNEAQ (reference sequence). The CDR3 has 13 amino acids. V was cut by 4 bases and J by 4 bases, with 11 bases left in between. Here the CDR3 DNA reads TGTGCCAGCAGCTCCACGGACAGATACGAGCAGTACTTC. The encoded protein is CASSSTDRYEQYF.

This clone was observed a few times. The chain couples TRBV19 to TRBJ1-5; tentative D call: TRBD1 (6 bases). From germline, CDR1 is LNHDA and CDR2 SQIVND (reference sequence). V lost 3 bases to trimming and J lost 6 bases, with 12 bases between them. This CDR3 comprises 14 residues. CDR3 region: CASSIYREGQPQHF. Here the CDR3 DNA reads TGTGCCAGTAGTATCTACAGGGAGGGTCAGCCCCAGCATTTT.

This chain connects TRBV18 to TRBJ1-2; tentatively, D is TRBD1 (6 bases). CDR1 is KGHSH and CDR2 is LQKENI in the germline V gene. With 4 bases removed from V and 3 bases from J, the gap between germline ends came to 12 bases. There are 14 residues in the CDR3. DNA of the CDR3: TGTGCCAGCTCACGAACGACAGGAGACTATGGCTACACCTTC. Translation gives CASSRTTGDYGYTF.

The gene calls are TRBV5-1 and TRBJ2-3; the D is unclear. V gave up 0 bases and J gave up 4 bases, with 9 bases separating them. Germline V lookup: CDR1 SGHRS, CDR2 YFSETQ. The CDR3 is 14 residues long. Here the CDR3 DNA reads TGCGCCAGCAGCTTGGCCACAGATTCAGATACGCAGTATTTT. It specifies CASSLATDSDTQYF.

The chain recombines TRBV18 with TRBJ1-4; 8 bases match TRBD1. CDR1 is KGHSH, CDR2 LQKENI, per germline. CDR3 length equals 17 residues. Trimming at V came to 3 bases and at J to 7 bases, leaving 13 bases not matched to a gene. Here the CDR3 reads CASSPGTGDFLPEKLFF. In nucleotides, the CDR3 is TGTGCCAGCTCACCCGGGACAGGAGATTTTTTGCCTGAAAAACTGTTTTTT. Using reference TRBV18 and TRBJ1-4 for the parts outside the CDR3, the full variable domain is NAGVMQNPRHLVRRRGQEARLRCSPMKGHSHVYWYRQLPEEGLKFMVYLQKENIIDESGMPKERFSAEFPKEGPSILRIQQVVRGDSAAYFCASSPGTGDFLPEKLFFGSGTQLSVL.

CDR3 in DNA: TGTGCCAGCTCACCAGCCGGGACAGGGAATGAGCAGTTCTTC. It specifies CASSPAGTGNEQFF. V is TRBV18 and J is TRBJ2-1; TRBD1 matches at 9 bases. Germline values: CDR1 KGHSH, CDR2 LQKENI. Trimming at V came to 2 bases and at J to 7 bases, leaving 3 bases not matched to a gene. The CDR3 has 14 amino acids.

There are a few counts of this clone. This chain uses TRBV5-1 with TRBJ2-1; no clear D gene. CDR1 is SGHRS and CDR2 is YFSETQ in the germline V gene. Trimming pared 0 bases from V and 8 bases from J, leaving 9 bases between. This CDR3 contains 13 residues. In DNA, the CDR3 is TGCGCCAGCAGCTTGGGCGCACGCGATGAGCAGTTCTTC. This encodes CASSLGARDEQFF.

This clone was seen repeatedly, ten times or more. The chain has TRBV7-9 and TRBJ2-3; D is uncertain. The V end was cut by 8 bases, the J end by 0 bases, with 9 bases between. There are 13 residues in the CDR3. Germline V gene sequence: CDR1 SEHNR, CDR2 FQNEAQ (reference sequence). The CDR3 coding sequence is TGTGCCAGCTCCCTGGCTAGCACAGATACGCAGTATTTT. It specifies CASSLASTDTQYF. Variable domain in full (rest from reference TRBV7-9 and TRBJ2-3): DTGVSQNPRHKITKRGQNVTFRCDPISEHNRLYWYRQTLGQGPEFLTYFQNEAQLEKSRLLSDRFSAERPKGSFSTLEIQRTEQGDSAMYLCASSLASTDTQYFGPGTRLTVL.

This rearrangement joins TRBV7-2 to TRBJ1-1, with D tentatively TRBD1 (6 bases). This CDR3 spans 15 amino acids. CDR1 and CDR2 from the germline V gene are SGHTA and FQGNSA. Trimming pared 4 bases from V and 9 bases from J, leaving 21 bases between. CDR3 amino acids: CASSSRSQGQGKAFF. The CDR3 bases are TGTGCCAGCAGCTCGAGGTCGCAGGGGCAGGGAAAAGCTTTCTTT.

This clone has a handful of counts. The V gene is TRBV5-1, the J gene TRBJ2-7, with 14 bases fitting TRBD2. Trimming cost V 4 bases and J 3 bases; bases outside gene matches: 3. Germline CDR1 and CDR2: SGHRS and YFSETQ. The CDR3 is 15 residues long. DNA of the CDR3: TGCGCCAGCAGCGGGGGACTAGCGGGAGTCTACGAGCAGTACTTC. It specifies CASSGGLAGVYEQYF.